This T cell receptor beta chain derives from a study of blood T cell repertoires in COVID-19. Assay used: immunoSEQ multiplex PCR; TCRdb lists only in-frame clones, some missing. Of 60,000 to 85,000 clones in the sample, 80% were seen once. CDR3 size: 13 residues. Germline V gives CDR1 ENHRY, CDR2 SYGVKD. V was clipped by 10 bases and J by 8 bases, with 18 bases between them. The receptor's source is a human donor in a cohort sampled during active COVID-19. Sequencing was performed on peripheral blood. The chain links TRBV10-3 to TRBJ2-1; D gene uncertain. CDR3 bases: TGTGCCAACTCCGGGTCCGATCGGGATGAGCAGTTCTTC. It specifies CANSGSDRDEQFF.